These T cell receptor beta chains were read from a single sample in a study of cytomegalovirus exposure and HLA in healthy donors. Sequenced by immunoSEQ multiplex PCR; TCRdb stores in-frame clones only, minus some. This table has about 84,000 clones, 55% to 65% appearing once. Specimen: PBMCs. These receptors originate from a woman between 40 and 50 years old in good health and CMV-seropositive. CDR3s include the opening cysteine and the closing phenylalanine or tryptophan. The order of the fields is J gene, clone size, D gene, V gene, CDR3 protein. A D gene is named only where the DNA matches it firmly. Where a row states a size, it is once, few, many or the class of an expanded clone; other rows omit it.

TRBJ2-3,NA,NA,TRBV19,CASRTLDTQYF
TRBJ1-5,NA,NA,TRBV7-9,CASSQARRQPQHF
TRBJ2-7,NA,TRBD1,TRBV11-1,CASSLALGAGGYEQYF
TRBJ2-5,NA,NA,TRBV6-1,CASSDGWGEETQYF
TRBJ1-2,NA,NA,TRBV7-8,CASSLGSEGYTF
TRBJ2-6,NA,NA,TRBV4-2,CASSQGGLAGANVLTF
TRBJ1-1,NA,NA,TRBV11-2,CASSQTDRWDTEAFF
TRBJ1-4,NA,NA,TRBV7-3,CASSLTGQNGEKLFF
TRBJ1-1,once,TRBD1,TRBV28,CASSAQGAGNTEAFF
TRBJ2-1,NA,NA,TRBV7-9,CASSFPGTHYNEQFF
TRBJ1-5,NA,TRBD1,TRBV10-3,CAVRQGLGNQPQHF
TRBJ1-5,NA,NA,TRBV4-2,CASSQEGRGSNQPQHF
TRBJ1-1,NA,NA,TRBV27,CASSQWGTLNTEAFF
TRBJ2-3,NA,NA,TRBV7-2,CASSLLGQTDTQYF
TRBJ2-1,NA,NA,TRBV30,CAWSVSGTGEQFF
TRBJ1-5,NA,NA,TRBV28,CASSFWRTLLNQPQHF
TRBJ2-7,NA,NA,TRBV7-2,CASSLEVTGSSYEQYF
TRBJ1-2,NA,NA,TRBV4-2,CASSPELSRISYGYTF
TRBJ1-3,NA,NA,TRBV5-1,CASSPSVGSGNTIYF
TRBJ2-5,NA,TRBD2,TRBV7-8,CASSSTSGSFMETQYF
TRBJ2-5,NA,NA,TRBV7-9,CASSLGAAGFLSQETQYF
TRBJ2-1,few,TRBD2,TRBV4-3,CASSPGLAGVISSYNEQFF
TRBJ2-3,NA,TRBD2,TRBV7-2,CASSPLAGYTDTQYF
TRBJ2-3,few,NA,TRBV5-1,CASSSLGLSTDTQYF
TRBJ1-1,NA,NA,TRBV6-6,CATLRWGTNTEAFF
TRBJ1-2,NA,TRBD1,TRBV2,CASSEQQGAPGYTF